This is a list of T cell receptor beta chains from one sample in a study of blood T cell repertoires in COVID-19. TCRdb keeps only in-frame clones here, not all; method: immunoSEQ multiplex PCR. Found here are approximately 210,000 clones, about 80% of them singletons; the top ten hold over 14%. The specimen sequenced was PBMCs or T cells enriched from blood (not recorded which). These receptors were collected from a man aged 40-49 years who had recovered from COVID-19. Both conserved end residues are part of each CDR3. Each record gives: clone size, D gene, V gene, J gene, CDR3 length, CDR3 protein, CDR3 DNA. D genes are given only for firm matches. Rows may omit the clone size; those that give it use once, few, many or a size class.

abundance: -
d_gene: -
v_gene: TRBV4-2
j_gene: TRBJ2-7
len: 18
CDR3aa: CASSQDLWGPTATNEQYF
CDR3nt: TGTGCCAGCAGCCAGGACCTTTGGGGGCCGACAGCCACTAACGAGCAGTACTTC

abundance: -
d_gene: -
v_gene: TRBV9
j_gene: TRBJ1-1
len: 13
CDR3aa: CASSVAPSTEAFF
CDR3nt: TGTGCCAGCAGCGTAGCTCCGTCCACTGAAGCTTTCTTT

abundance: -
d_gene: TRBD1
v_gene: TRBV29-1
j_gene: TRBJ2-7
len: 13
CDR3aa: CSVKRDRGHEQYF
CDR3nt: TGCAGCGTTAAGAGGGACAGGGGCCACGAGCAGTACTTC

abundance: -
d_gene: -
v_gene: TRBV28
j_gene: TRBJ1-6
len: 15
CDR3aa: CASSFSFRYNSPLHF
CDR3nt: TGTGCCAGCAGTTTTTCTTTCCGCTATAATTCACCCCTCCACTTT

abundance: -
d_gene: TRBD1
v_gene: TRBV7-9
j_gene: TRBJ1-6
len: 18
CDR3aa: CASSPSTGTYLYNSPLHF
CDR3nt: TGTGCCAGCAGCCCTTCGACAGGGACGTATCTCTATAATTCACCCCTCCACTTT

abundance: -
d_gene: TRBD1
v_gene: TRBV11-2
j_gene: TRBJ1-6
len: 14
CDR3aa: CASSRQGPNSPLHF
CDR3nt: TGTGCCAGCAGCCGACAGGGACCTAATTCACCCCTCCACTTT

abundance: few
d_gene: -
v_gene: TRBV29-1
j_gene: TRBJ1-4
len: 11
CDR3aa: CSVDFGEKLFF
CDR3nt: TGCAGCGTTGATTTCGGGGAAAAACTGTTTTTT

abundance: -
d_gene: -
v_gene: TRBV15
j_gene: TRBJ1-4
len: 16
CDR3aa: CATSRDQGPGGEKLFF
CDR3nt: TGTGCCACCAGCAGAGATCAGGGGCCGGGAGGTGAAAAACTGTTTTTT

abundance: -
d_gene: -
v_gene: TRBV5-6
j_gene: TRBJ2-7
len: 13
CDR3aa: CASSLWTANEQYF
CDR3nt: TGTGCCAGCAGCTTGTGGACAGCTAACGAGCAGTACTTC

abundance: -
d_gene: -
v_gene: TRBV27
j_gene: TRBJ1-6
len: 14
CDR3aa: CASSFQGGNSPLHF
CDR3nt: TGTGCCAGCAGTTTTCAGGGTGGCAATTCACCCCTCCACTTT